A single sample is the source of the 21 T cell receptor beta chains below, sequenced in a study of cytomegalovirus exposure and HLA in healthy donors. The PCR ran on 60 Vbeta and 13 Jbeta primers. The assay was immunoSEQ multiplex PCR, and TCRdb's table has in-frame clones only and misses some. The table has roughly 150,000 clones, 65% to 85% seen once; the top ten hold around 1.3%. The specimen was PBMCs. These receptors were obtained from a man aged 50 or older in good health and CMV-seropositive.

The chain uses TRBV6-1 and TRBJ2-2, with 9 positions matching TRBD1. This CDR3 has 13 amino acids. With V trimmed by 6 bases and J by 9 bases, 5 bases remained unmatched. Per germline, CDR1 MNHNS and CDR2 SASEGT. This CDR3 reads CASSPDRGRELFF. As DNA, the CDR3 is TGTGCCAGCAGCCCGGACAGGGGCCGGGAGCTGTTTTTT.

The chain joins TRBV7-2 to TRBJ2-3; D perhaps matches TRBD1 (5 bases). The CDR3 loop spans 13 amino acids. Germline V lookup: CDR1 SGHTA, CDR2 FQGNSA. V shed 1 base and J shed 6 bases, with 8 bases lying between them. CDR3 DNA: TGTGCCAGCAGCTTAGACCGACAGGATACGCAGTATTTT. Protein product: CASSLDRQDTQYF.

This chain connects TRBV4-3 to TRBJ2-5; maybe TRBD2 (6 bases). V was trimmed by 0 bases and J by 5 bases, leaving 19 bases between them. Germline loops: CDR1 LGHNA, CDR2 YSLEER. CDR3 size: 17 residues. The CDR3 spells CASSQEKLAGPSETQYF. The CDR3 nucleotides are TGCGCCAGCAGCCAAGAGAAATTGGCGGGGCCATCGGAGACCCAGTACTTC.

This clone came up a few times. CDR3 nucleotides: TGCGCCAGCAGGGAGGGGGCCACTGAAGCTTTCTTT. Its translation is CASREGATEAFF. J is TRBJ1-1 and V is TRBV10-2; 7 positions agree with TRBD1. The V segment lost 6 bases and the J segment 4 bases; nucleotides outside the gene matches: 2. Looked up from germline, CDR1 is WSHSY and CDR2 is SAAADI. CDR3 length equals 12 residues.

Only a few counts were recorded for this clone. V gene TRBV5-1 combines with J gene TRBJ1-2; no reliable D call. The length of the CDR3 is 13 residues. Trimming pared 0 bases from V and 7 bases from J, leaving 10 bases between. Germline CDR1 is SGHRS and CDR2 is YFSETQ. Here the CDR3 DNA reads TGCGCCAGCAGCTTGGGAGGGTCAGGTGGCTACACCTTC. It translates to CASSLGGSGGYTF.

The CDR3 loop reads CASSQVLTGSYEQYF. The DNA for the CDR3 is TGTGCCAGCAGCCAAGTACTGACAGGCTCCTACGAGCAGTACTTC. The rearrangement links TRBV14 to TRBJ2-7; weak D call: TRBD1 (6 bases). The V gene lost 1 base and the J gene lost 0 bases, with 10 bases spanning the gap. The CDR3 spans 15 residues. Per the germline V gene, CDR1 is SGHDN and CDR2 is FVKESK.

The chain links TRBV2 to TRBJ1-2, with D tentatively TRBD1 (6 bases). With 9 bases removed from V and 4 bases from J, the gap between germline ends came to 15 bases. CDR1 is SNHLY and CDR2 is FYNNEI in the germline V gene. This CDR3 is 13 amino acids long. CDR3 sequence reads: CARGVGGLYGYTF. In nucleotides, the CDR3 is TGTGCCAGGGGGGTTGGGGGCCTCTATGGCTACACCTTC. The whole variable domain, filled in from reference TRBV2 and TRBJ1-2, reads EPEVTQTPSHQVTQMGQEVILRCVPISNHLYFYWYRQILGQKVEFLVSFYNNEISEKSEIFDDQFSVERPDGSNFTLKIRSTKLEDSAMYFCARGVGGLYGYTFGSGTRLTVV.

V gene TRBV2 combines with J gene TRBJ2-7, with a possible D match to TRBD2 (6 bases). This CDR3 comprises 15 residues. Trimming removed 7 bases at V and 6 bases at J, with 22 bases between. CDR1 is SNHLY, CDR2 FYNNEI, per germline. This CDR3 is CASTEGPAGRGEQYF. Written as DNA, the CDR3 is TGTGCCAGCACCGAGGGGCCAGCGGGTAGGGGCGAGCAGTACTTC.

This clone was seen just once. The rearrangement links TRBV28 to TRBJ2-2; D perhaps matches TRBD1 (6 bases). The CDR3 covers 14 residues. Germline CDR1 is MDHEN and CDR2 is SYDVKM. Between the trimmed V and J ends, which lost 6 bases and 1 base, there was a span of 9 bases. CDR3 coding DNA: TGTGCCAGCAGACCGGGACAGAACACCGGGGAGCTGTTTTTT. Protein: CASRPGQNTGELFF.

The DNA for the CDR3 is TGTGCCAGCAGCTTGCTGGGCTCCTCTGGGGCCAACGTCCTGACTTTC. It specifies CASSLLGSSGANVLTF. The V and J genes are TRBV5-6 and TRBJ2-6, with D unclear. The germline V gene has CDR1 SGHDT and CDR2 YYEEEE. The CDR3 extends over 16 amino acids. V lost 1 base and J lost 0, with 8 bases in between.

The J gene is TRBJ2-2, the V gene TRBV19, with TRBD2 matching over 8 bases. The V and J ends lost 0 bases and 4 bases, in that order; junction bases with no gene match: 4. CDR3 size: 16 residues. Germline V lookup: CDR1 LNHDA, CDR2 SQIVND (reference sequence). The CDR3 spells CASSIDPGGSTGELFF. Here the CDR3 DNA reads TGTGCCAGTAGTATAGACCCGGGGGGGAGCACCGGGGAGCTGTTTTTT.

This chain connects TRBV5-4 to TRBJ1-3; 9 bases are a match to TRBD1. Germline-derived CDR1 and CDR2 are SGHNT and YYREEE (reference sequence). After removal of 2 bases from V and 4 bases from J, the junction contained 7 bases not matched to a gene. The CDR3 consists of 16 residues. The CDR3 coding sequence is TGTGCCAGCAGCTTACGAGGACAGGGGAGAGGAAACACCATATATTTT. This codes for CASSLRGQGRGNTIYF.

The chain employs TRBV18 and TRBJ2-3, with D tentatively TRBD1 (5 bases). V gave up 5 bases and J gave up 2 bases, with 11 bases separating them. The CDR3 contains 14 residues. Germline V lookup: CDR1 KGHSH, CDR2 LQKENI. The CDR3 region has the DNA TGTGCCAGCTCAGGACCAGGACACACAGATACGCAGTATTTT. Translated: CASSGPGHTDTQYF.

This chain uses TRBV29-1 with TRBJ1-1; no clear D. Germline V gene sequence: CDR1 SQVTM, CDR2 ANQGSEA. There are 12 residues in the CDR3. Deletions cut 6 bases from V and 11 bases from J, with 19 bases between. The chain's CDR3 is CSVSRTHERAFF. CDR3 bases: TGCAGCGTCTCTCGTACTCATGAGCGGGCTTTCTTT.

This chain joins TRBV29-1 and TRBJ1-1; 7 bases align to TRBD1. The V gene end was trimmed by 5 bases and the J gene end by 0 bases; junction bases not matched to a gene: 6. The germline V gene encodes CDR1 SQVTM and CDR2 ANQGSEA. CDR3 size: 14 residues. CDR3 loop: CSVRETGVNTEAFF. DNA for the CDR3: TGCAGCGTTAGGGAAACAGGGGTGAACACTGAAGCTTTCTTT.

The chain couples TRBV5-1 to TRBJ1-5, with D possibly TRBD1 on 5 matching bases. Germline V gene data show CDR1 as SGHRS and CDR2 as YFSETQ. The CDR3 runs to 13 residues. V lost 7 bases to trimming and J lost 7 bases, with 15 bases between them. CDR3: CASRRGPGQPQHF. In DNA, the CDR3 is TGCGCCAGCCGTAGGGGTCCTGGCCAGCCCCAGCATTTT.

The genes are TRBV5-4 and TRBJ2-1, with 12 bases that match TRBD2. Per the germline V gene, CDR1 is SGHNT and CDR2 is YYREEE (reference sequence). V lost 4 bases to trimming and J lost 1 base; unmatched junction nucleotides: 6. This CDR3 has 17 residues. CDR3 residues: CASSIGTSGPSYNEQFF. Written as DNA, the CDR3 is TGTGCCAGCAGCATAGGGACTAGCGGGCCGTCCTACAATGAGCAGTTCTTC.

V usage is TRBV4-1 and J usage is TRBJ2-5; no firm D call. The CDR3 consists of 15 residues. Germline V CDR1 and CDR2: MGHRA, YSYEKL. V lost 1 base, J lost 1 base, and 10 bases lay in between. The CDR3 sequence: CASSQGHGPQETQYF. The DNA for the CDR3 is TGCGCCAGCAGCCAAGGTCATGGGCCCCAAGAGACCCAGTACTTC.

The rearrangement joins TRBV6-6 to TRBJ2-1, with D possibly matching TRBD2 (6 bases). This CDR3 comprises 16 residues. V was cut by 5 bases and J by 0 bases, with 14 bases left in between. Germline lookup yields CDR1 MNHNY and CDR2 SVGAGI (reference sequence). The CDR3 DNA reads as TGTGCCAGCAGTACCAAGGTGGGAGGCTCCTACAATGAGCAGTTCTTC. Its translation is CASSTKVGGSYNEQFF.

The V gene is TRBV6-5, the J gene TRBJ1-3; D remains unclear. CDR1 is MNHEY and CDR2 is SVGAGI in the germline V gene. This CDR3 is 14 amino acids long. V was cut by 2 bases and J by 2 bases, with 7 bases left in between. CDR3 DNA sequence: TGTGCCAGCAGTTACGGCATTCCTGGAAACACCATATATTTT. Amino acids: CASSYGIPGNTIYF.

This clone was observed once. The J gene is TRBJ1-3, the V gene TRBV5-1, with 11 positions matching TRBD1. The length of the CDR3 is 16 residues. CDR1 is SGHRS and CDR2 is YFSETQ in the germline V gene. The V and J ends lost 4 bases and 4 bases, in that order; junction bases with no gene match: 7. In nucleotides, the CDR3 is TGCGCCAGCAGCCTCTCGGGACAGGGGGGAGGAAACACCATATATTTT. It encodes CASSLSGQGGGNTIYF.